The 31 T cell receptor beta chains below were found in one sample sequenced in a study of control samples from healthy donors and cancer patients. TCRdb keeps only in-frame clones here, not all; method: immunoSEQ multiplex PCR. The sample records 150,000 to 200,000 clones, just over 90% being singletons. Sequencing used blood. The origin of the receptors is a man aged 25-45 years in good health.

In DNA, the CDR3 is TGTGCCAGTAGTATCAGGGGGCCTGGGGCCAACGTCCTGACTTTC. Residues: CASSIRGPGANVLTF. The chain recombines TRBV19 with TRBJ2-6, with 8 bases identical to TRBD1. V lost 3 bases to trimming and J lost 2 bases; unmatched junction nucleotides: 0. CDR3 length: 15 amino acids. CDR1 and CDR2 from the germline V gene are LNHDA and SQIVND (reference sequence). Drawing the rest from reference TRBV19 and TRBJ2-6, the complete variable domain is DGGITQSPKYLFRKEGQNVTLSCEQNLNHDAMYWYRQDPGQGLRLIYYSQIVNDFQKGDIAEGYSVSREKKESFPLTVTSAQKNPTAFYLCASSIRGPGANVLTFGAGSRLTVL.

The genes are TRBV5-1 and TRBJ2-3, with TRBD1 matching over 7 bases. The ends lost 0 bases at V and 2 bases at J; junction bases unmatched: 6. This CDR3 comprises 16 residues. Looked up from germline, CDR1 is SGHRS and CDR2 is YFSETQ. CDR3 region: CASSLAGQTATDTQYF. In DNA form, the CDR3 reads TGCGCCAGCAGCTTGGCGGGACAGACTGCCACAGATACGCAGTATTTT. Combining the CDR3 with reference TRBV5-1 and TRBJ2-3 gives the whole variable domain KAGVTQTPRYLIKTRGQQVTLSCSPISGHRSVSWYQQTPGQGLQFLFEYFSETQRNKGNFPGRFSGRQFSNSRSEMNVSTLELGDSALYLCASSLAGQTATDTQYFGPGTRLTVL.

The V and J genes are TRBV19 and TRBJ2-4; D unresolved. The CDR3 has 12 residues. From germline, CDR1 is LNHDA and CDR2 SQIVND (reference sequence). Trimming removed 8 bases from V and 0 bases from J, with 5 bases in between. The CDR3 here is CASSLAKNIQYF. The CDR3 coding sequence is TGTGCCAGTTCCTTAGCCAAAAACATTCAGTACTTC.

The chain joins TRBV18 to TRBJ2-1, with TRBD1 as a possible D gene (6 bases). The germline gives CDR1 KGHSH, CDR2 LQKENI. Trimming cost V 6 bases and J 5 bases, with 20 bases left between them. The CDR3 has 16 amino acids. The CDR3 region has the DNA TGTGCCAGCTCCCAAGGGCAGGGACACCAAAACAATGAGCAGTTCTTC. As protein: CASSQGQGHQNNEQFF.

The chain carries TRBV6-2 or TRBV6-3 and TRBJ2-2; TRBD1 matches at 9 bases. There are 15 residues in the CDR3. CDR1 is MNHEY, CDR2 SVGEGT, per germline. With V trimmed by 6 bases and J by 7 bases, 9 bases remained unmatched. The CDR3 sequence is CASSERQGVGGELFF. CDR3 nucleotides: TGTGCCAGCAGCGAAAGACAGGGGGTTGGCGGGGAGCTGTTTTTT.

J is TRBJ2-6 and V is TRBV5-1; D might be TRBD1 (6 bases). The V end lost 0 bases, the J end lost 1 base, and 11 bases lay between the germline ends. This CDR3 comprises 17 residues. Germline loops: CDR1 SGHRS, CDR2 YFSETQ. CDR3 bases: TGCGCCAGCAGCTTGGTCTCAGGGGAATCTGGGGCCAACGTCCTGACTTTC. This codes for CASSLVSGESGANVLTF. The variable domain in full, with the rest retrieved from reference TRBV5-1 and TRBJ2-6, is KAGVTQTPRYLIKTRGQQVTLSCSPISGHRSVSWYQQTPGQGLQFLFEYFSETQRNKGNFPGRFSGRQFSNSRSEMNVSTLELGDSALYLCASSLVSGESGANVLTFGAGSRLTVL.

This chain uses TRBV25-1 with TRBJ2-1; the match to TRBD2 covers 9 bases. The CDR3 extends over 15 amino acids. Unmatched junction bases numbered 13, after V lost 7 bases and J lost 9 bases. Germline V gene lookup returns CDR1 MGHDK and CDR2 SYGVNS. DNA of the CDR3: TGTGCCAGCAAAGAGACGCGGACTAGCGACCTTGAGCAGTTCTTC. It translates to CASKETRTSDLEQFF. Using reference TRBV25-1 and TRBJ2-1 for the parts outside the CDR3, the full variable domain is EADIYQTPRYLVIGTGKKITLECSQTMGHDKMYWYQQDPGMELHLIHYSYGVNSTEKGDLSSESTVSRIRTEHFPLTLESARPSHTSQYLCASKETRTSDLEQFFGPGTRLTVL.

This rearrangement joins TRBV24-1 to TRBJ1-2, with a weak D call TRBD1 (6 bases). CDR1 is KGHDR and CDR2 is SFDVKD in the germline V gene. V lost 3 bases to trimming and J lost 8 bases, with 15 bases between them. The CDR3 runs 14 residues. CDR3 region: CATSDNGQYGGYTF. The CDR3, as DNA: TGTGCCACCAGTGATAACGGACAGTATGGGGGCTACACCTTC.

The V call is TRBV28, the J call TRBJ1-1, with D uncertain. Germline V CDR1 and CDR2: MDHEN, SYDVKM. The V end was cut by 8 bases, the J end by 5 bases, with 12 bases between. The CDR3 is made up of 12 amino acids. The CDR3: CASETLGTEAFF. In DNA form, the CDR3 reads TGTGCCAGCGAAACGCTCGGGACTGAAGCTTTCTTT.

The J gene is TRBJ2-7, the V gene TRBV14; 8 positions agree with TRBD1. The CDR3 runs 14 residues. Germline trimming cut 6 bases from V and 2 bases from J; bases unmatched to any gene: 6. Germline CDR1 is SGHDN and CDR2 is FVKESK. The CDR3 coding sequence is TGTGCCAGCAGACGGACAGGGTTACCCTACGAGCAGTACTTC. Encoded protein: CASRRTGLPYEQYF.

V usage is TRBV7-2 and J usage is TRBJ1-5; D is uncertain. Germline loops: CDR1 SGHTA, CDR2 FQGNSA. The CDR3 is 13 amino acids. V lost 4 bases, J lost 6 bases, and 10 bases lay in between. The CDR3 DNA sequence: TGTGCCAGCAGCTCCAAACGAGGTCAGCCCCAGCATTTT. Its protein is CASSSKRGQPQHF.

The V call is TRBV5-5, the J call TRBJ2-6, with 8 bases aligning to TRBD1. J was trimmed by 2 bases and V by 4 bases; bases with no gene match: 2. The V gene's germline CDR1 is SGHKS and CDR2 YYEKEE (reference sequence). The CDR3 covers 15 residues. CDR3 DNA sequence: TGTGCCAGCAGCCCAGGGGGCACTGGGGCCAACGTCCTGACTTTC. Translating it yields CASSPGGTGANVLTF.

DNA of the CDR3: TGTGCCAGCAGCTCAGGGCTGAGGGACGAGCAGTACTTC. Protein: CASSSGLRDEQYF. This rearrangement joins TRBV13 to TRBJ2-7; D is perhaps TRBD1 or TRBD2 (5 bases each). Germline-derived CDR1 and CDR2 are PRHDT and FYEKMQ (reference sequence). V was shortened by 4 bases and J by 5 bases, with 12 bases between the two germline ends. The CDR3 runs 13 residues.

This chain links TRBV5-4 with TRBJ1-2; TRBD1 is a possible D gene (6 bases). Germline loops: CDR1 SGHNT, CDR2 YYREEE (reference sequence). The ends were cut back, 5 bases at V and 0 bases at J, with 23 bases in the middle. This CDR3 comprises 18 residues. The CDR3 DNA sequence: TGTGCCAGCAGATCCATAGGGGGGGCTGCAAAGGCTAACTATGGCTACACCTTC. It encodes CASRSIGGAAKANYGYTF.

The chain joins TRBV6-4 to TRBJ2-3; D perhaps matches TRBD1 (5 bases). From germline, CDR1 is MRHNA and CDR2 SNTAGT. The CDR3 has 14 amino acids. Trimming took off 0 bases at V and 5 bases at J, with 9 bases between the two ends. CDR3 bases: TGTGCCAGCAGTGACTCGATAGGGGTAGATACGCAGTATTTT. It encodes CASSDSIGVDTQYF.

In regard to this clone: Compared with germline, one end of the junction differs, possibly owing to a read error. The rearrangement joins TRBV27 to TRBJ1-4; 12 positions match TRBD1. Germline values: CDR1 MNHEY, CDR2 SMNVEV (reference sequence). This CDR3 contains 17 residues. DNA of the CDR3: TGTGCCAGCAGTTTATCGGATACCGGGACAGGGGGCGCGAAAACTGTTTTT. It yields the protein CASSLSDTGTGGAKTVF. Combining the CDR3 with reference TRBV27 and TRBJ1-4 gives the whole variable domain EAQVTQNPRYLITVTGKKLTVTCSQNMNHEYMSWYRQDPGLGLRQIYYSMNVEVTDKGDVPEGYKVSRKEKRNFPLILESPSPNQTSLYFCASSLSDTGTGGAKTVFGSGTQLSVL.

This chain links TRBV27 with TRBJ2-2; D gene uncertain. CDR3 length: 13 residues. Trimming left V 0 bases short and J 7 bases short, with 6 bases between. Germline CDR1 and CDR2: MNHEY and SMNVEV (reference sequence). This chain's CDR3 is CASSLSWDGELFF. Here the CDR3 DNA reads TGTGCCAGCAGTTTATCGTGGGACGGGGAGCTGTTTTTT.

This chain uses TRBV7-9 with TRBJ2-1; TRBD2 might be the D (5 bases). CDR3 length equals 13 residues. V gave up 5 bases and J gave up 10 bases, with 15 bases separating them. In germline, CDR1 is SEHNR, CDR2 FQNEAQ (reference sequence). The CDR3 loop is CASSRELGEEQFF. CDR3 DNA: TGTGCCAGCAGCAGAGAGTTGGGAGAAGAGCAGTTCTTC.

CDR3 in amino acids: CASSPGGRTRSYEQYF. The CDR3 DNA sequence: TGTGCCAGCAGCCCCGGGGGGCGGACACGCTCCTACGAGCAGTACTTC. V is TRBV11-2 and J is TRBJ2-7; D is perhaps TRBD2 (7 bases). This CDR3 has 16 residues. V shed 5 bases and J shed 0 bases, with 17 bases lying between them. CDR1 is SGHAT and CDR2 is FQNNGV in the germline V gene.

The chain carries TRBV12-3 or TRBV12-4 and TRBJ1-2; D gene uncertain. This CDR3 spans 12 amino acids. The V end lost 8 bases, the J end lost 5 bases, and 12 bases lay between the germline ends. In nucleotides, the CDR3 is TGTGCCAGCGGGAAGAATAAATATGGCTACACCTTC. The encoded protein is CASGKNKYGYTF.

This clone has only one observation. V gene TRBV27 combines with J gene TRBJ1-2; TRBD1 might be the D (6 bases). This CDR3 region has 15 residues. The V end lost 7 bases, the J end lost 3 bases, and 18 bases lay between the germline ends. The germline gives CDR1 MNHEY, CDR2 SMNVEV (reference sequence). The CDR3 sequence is CASTARKGVDYGYTF. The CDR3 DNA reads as TGTGCCAGCACCGCGAGAAAGGGGGTCGACTATGGCTACACCTTC.

CDR3 region: CASSLRQGTGELFF. CDR3 coding DNA: TGTGCCAGCAGCCTCCGACAGGGGACCGGGGAGCTGTTTTTT. The rearrangement uses TRBV7-2 and TRBJ2-2; 8 nucleotides match TRBD1. Losses at the gene ends were 5 bases for V and 5 bases for J; bases not matched to a gene: 4. The CDR3 extends over 14 amino acids. Germline-derived CDR1 and CDR2 are SGHTA and FQGNSA.

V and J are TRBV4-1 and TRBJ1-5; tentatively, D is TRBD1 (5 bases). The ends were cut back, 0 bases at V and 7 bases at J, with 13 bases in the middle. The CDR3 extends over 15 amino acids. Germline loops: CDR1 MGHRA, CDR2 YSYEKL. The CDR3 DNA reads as TGCGCCAGCAGCCAAGATCGAAGGGGACCCCAGCCCCAGCATTTT. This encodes CASSQDRRGPQPQHF.

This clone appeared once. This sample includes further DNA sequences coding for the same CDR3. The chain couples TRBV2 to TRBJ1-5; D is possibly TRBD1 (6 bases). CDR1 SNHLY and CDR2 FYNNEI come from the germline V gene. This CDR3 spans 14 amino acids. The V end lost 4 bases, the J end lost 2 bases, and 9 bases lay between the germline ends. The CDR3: CASSADSGNQPQHF. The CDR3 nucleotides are TGTGCCAGCAGTGCGGACAGTGGCAATCAGCCCCAGCATTTT.

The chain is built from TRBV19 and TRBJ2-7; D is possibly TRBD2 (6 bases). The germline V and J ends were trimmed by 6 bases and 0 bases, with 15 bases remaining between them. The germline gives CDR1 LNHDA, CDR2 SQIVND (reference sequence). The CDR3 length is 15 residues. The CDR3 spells CASRQRDLISYEQYF. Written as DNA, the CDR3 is TGTGCCAGTAGGCAGAGGGACTTGATCTCCTACGAGCAGTACTTC.

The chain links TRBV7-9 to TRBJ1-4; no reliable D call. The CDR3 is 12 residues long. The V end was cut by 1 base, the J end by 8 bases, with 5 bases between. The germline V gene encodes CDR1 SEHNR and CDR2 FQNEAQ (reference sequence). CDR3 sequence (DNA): TGTGCCAGCAGCTTAGTCCACGAAAAACTGTTTTTT. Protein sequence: CASSLVHEKLFF.

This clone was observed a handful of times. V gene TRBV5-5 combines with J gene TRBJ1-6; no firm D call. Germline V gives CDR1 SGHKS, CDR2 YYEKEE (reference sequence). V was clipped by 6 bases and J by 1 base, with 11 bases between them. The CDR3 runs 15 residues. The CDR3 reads CASTAGGSYNSPLHF. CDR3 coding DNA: TGTGCCAGCACTGCTGGAGGGTCCTATAATTCACCCCTCCACTTT.

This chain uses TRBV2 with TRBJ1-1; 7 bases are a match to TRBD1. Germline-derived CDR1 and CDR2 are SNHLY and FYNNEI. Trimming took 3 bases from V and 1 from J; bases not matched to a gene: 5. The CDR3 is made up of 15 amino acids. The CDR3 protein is CASSDSGGENTEAFF. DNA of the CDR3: TGTGCCAGCAGTGACTCAGGGGGTGAGAACACTGAAGCTTTCTTT.

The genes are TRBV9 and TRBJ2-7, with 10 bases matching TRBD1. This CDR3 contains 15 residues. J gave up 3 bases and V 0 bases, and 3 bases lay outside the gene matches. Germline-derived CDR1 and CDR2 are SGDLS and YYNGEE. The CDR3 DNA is TGTGCCAGCAGCGTAGGAGGGACAGGGGTCTACGAGCAGTACTTC. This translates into CASSVGGTGVYEQYF.

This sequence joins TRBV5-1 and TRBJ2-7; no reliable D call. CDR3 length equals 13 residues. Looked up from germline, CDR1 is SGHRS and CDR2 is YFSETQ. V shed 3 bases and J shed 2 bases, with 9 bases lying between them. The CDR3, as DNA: TGCGCCAGCAGCTCACATCAGACCTACGAGCAGTACTTC. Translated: CASSSHQTYEQYF. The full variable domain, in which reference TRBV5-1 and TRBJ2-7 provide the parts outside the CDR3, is KAGVTQTPRYLIKTRGQQVTLSCSPISGHRSVSWYQQTPGQGLQFLFEYFSETQRNKGNFPGRFSGRQFSNSRSEMNVSTLELGDSALYLCASSSHQTYEQYFGPGTRLTVT.

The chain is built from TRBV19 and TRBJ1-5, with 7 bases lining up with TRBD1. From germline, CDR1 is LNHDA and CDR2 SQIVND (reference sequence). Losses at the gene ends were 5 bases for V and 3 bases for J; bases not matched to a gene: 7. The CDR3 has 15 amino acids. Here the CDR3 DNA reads TGTGCCAGTAGTCCCTCGACAGGGTTCAATCAGCCCCAGCATTTT. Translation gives CASSPSTGFNQPQHF.